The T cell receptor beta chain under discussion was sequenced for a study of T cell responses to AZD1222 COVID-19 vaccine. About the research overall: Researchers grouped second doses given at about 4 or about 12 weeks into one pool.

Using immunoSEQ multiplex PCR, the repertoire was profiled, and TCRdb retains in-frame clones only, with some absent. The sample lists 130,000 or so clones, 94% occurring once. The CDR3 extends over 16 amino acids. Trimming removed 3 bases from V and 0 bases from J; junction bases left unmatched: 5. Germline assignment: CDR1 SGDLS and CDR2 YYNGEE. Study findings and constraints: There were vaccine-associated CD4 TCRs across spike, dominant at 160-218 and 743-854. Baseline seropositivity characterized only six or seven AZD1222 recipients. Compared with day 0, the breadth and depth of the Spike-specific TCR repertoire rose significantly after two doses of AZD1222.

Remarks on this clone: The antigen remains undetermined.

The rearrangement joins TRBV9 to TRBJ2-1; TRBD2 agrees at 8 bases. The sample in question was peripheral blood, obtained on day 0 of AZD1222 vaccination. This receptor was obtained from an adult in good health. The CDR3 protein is CASSAKRESSYNEQFF. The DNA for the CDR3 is TGTGCCAGCAGCGCTAAGCGGGAGAGCTCCTACAATGAGCAGTTCTTC.